This TCR beta chain was profiled in a study of blood T cell repertoires in COVID-19. Study details: The samples span acute and convalescent COVID-19 from the United States, Italy and Spain. In each case, the material was cDNA or gDNA derived from T cells, B-cell-depleted T cells, or PBMCs.

Libraries were prepared by immunoSEQ multiplex PCR; TCRdb keeps only in-frame clonotypes and omits some of them. The repertoire holds more than 350,000 clones, with around 87% as singletons. Unmatched junction bases numbered 6, after V lost 7 bases and J lost 8 bases. The germline V gene has CDR1 LNHDA and CDR2 SQIVND (reference sequence). This CDR3 has 13 residues. Sequencing was carried out using peripheral blood. V usage is TRBV19 and J usage is TRBJ2-1, with 9 bases lining up with TRBD2. The TCR originated in a woman in her 30s with COVID-19, enrolled during active disease. The CDR3 loop reads CASKAGGPDEQFF. The DNA for the CDR3 is TGTGCCAGTAAGGCGGGAGGGCCGGATGAGCAGTTCTTC.